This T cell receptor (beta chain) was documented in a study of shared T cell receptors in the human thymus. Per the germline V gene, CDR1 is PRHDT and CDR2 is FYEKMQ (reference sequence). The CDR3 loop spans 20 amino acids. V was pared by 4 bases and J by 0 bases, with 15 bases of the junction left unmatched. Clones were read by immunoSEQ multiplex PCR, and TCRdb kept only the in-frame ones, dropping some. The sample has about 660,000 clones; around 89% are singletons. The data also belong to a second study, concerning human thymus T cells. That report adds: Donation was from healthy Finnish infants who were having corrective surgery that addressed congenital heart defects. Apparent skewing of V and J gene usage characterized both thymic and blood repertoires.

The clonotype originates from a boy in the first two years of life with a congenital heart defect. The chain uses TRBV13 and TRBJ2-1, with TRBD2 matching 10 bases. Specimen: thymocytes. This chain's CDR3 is CASSSKVGTSELNSYNEQFF. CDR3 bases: TGTGCCAGCAGCTCAAAAGTAGGGACTAGCGAACTTAACTCCTACAATGAGCAGTTCTTC. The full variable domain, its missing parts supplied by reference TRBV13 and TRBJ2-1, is AAGVIQSPRHLIKEKRETATLKCYPIPRHDTVYWYQQGPGQDPQFLISFYEKMQSDKGSIPDRFSAQQFSDYHSELNMSSLELGDSALYFCASSSKVGTSELNSYNEQFFGPGTRLTVL.